What follows are 30 T cell receptor beta chains derived from one specimen sequenced in a study of blood T cells in healthy people across ages (dated by TCRdb to 2013 to 2016). Receptor libraries were prepared by 5' RACE. The instrument given in TCRdb is Illumina HiSeq 2500. A second PCR of roughly 7 to 12 cycles was run with a J-beta primer mix and a sample-barcoded 5' primer. TCRdb took the public reads, trimmed them with fastp at Q25, ran MiXCR for clone calling and kept in-frame beta chains. A single entry per CDR3 protein holds the most common genes and DNA from its merged rows. The sample table shows nearly 800,000 distinct CDR3 sequences, and 25% are seen once. The ten largest account for under 4.5% of the sample. This sample was also put to use in a study of T cells of mothers and their children.

The sequenced material came from blood. The receptors were gathered from a boy between 10 and 17 years old in good health.

Note on this clonotype: An end of the junction does not agree with germline; a read error may underlie this. The V call is TRBV7-9, the J call TRBJ1-4; 7 nucleotides agree with TRBD1. The CDR3 is made up of 15 amino acids. The V gene's germline CDR1 is SEHNR and CDR2 FQNEAQ (reference sequence). The CDR3 coding sequence is TGTGCCGGCAGCAAACCGGGACAGCTGAATGAAAAACTGTTTTTT. Translation gives CAGSKPGQLNEKLFF.

The chain is built from TRBV5-1 and TRBJ2-7; TRBD1 agrees at 9 bases. The CDR3 runs to 13 residues. V trimming: 4 bases; J trimming: 6 bases; junction bases outside the gene matches: 5. Germline V gene sequence: CDR1 SGHRS, CDR2 YFSETQ. The CDR3, as DNA: TGCGCCAGCAGCGTCCGGGACAGGGTCGAGCAGTACTTC. Translation: CASSVRDRVEQYF.

The chain couples TRBV5-1 to TRBJ2-5, with 7 bases lining up with TRBD2. The germline CDR1 and CDR2 sequences are SGHRS and YFSETQ. This CDR3 is built from 15 residues. After removal of 3 bases from V and 1 base from J, the junction contained 6 bases not matched to a gene. The CDR3 coding sequence is TGCGCCAGCAGCTGGTGGGACTACCCCCAAGAGACCCAGTACTTC. Translated: CASSWWDYPQETQYF.

This clonotype was counted between two and nine times. The gene calls are TRBV6-2 or TRBV6-3 and TRBJ2-7; D unclear. Trimming took 8 bases from V and 0 from J, leaving 14 bases between them. Per germline, CDR1 MNHEY and CDR2 SVGEGT. This CDR3 contains 14 residues. The CDR3: CASATGDNSYEQYF. CDR3 bases: TGTGCCAGCGCAACGGGTGACAACTCCTACGAGCAGTACTTC.

The genes are TRBV5-6 and TRBJ1-2; no clear D. Deletions cut 0 bases from V and 0 bases from J, with 6 bases between. Germline V lookup: CDR1 SGHDT, CDR2 YYEEEE. This CDR3 has 14 amino acids. The CDR3 nucleotides are TGTGCCAGCAGCTTGGCTCCTGCTAACTATGGCTACACCTTC. Encoded protein: CASSLAPANYGYTF.

The chain employs TRBV18 and TRBJ1-4; no firm D call. The germline CDR1 and CDR2 sequences are KGHSH and LQKENI. This CDR3 has 15 residues. V was trimmed by 2 bases and J by 4 bases, leaving 11 bases between them. In DNA, the CDR3 is TGTGCCAGCTCACCATTCGAACAGTATAATGAAAAACTGTTTTTT. It codes for CASSPFEQYNEKLFF.

This clonotype was seen a few times. The chain links TRBV12-3 or TRBV12-4 to TRBJ2-5; perhaps D is TRBD1 or TRBD2 (5 bases each). The J call is doubtful: the DNA matches TRBJ2-7 better. This CDR3 spans 15 amino acids. This chain's CDR3 is CASSYGTGTPYEQYF. CDR3 in DNA: TGTGCCAGCAGTTATGGGACGGGAACTCCCTACGAGCAGTACTTC.

This clonotype turned up a few times. The rearrangement uses TRBV5-6 and TRBJ2-5; D not certain. CDR1 SGHDT and CDR2 YYEEEE come from the germline V gene. Trimming removed 5 bases from V and 4 bases from J, with 6 bases in between. The CDR3 spans 11 residues. The CDR3 coding sequence is TGTGCCAGCAGTCAATCAGAGACCCAGTACTTC. This gives the protein CASSQSETQYF.

The rearrangement links TRBV20-1 to TRBJ1-6, with D uncertain. V was pared by 4 bases and J by 7 bases, with 11 bases between. In germline, CDR1 is DFQATT, CDR2 SNEGSKA (reference sequence). CDR3 size: 13 residues. CDR3 loop: CSAKKDGNSPLHF. Written as DNA, the CDR3 is TGCAGTGCTAAGAAGGACGGGAATTCACCCCTCCACTTT.

The count of this clonotype is one. This rearrangement joins TRBV11-2 to TRBJ2-7; 7 nucleotides match TRBD2. V dropped 0 bases and J dropped 4; count of bases not matched to a gene: 6. This CDR3 spans 15 amino acids. CDR1 is SGHAT and CDR2 is FQNNGV in the germline V gene. CDR3 in amino acids: CASSLEASGTYEQYF. The CDR3 region has the DNA TGTGCCAGCAGCTTAGAGGCTAGCGGAACATACGAGCAGTACTTC.

The gene calls are TRBV7-9 and TRBJ2-7; 9 nucleotides align to TRBD1. The CDR3 has 14 residues. CDR1 is SEHNR and CDR2 is FQNEAQ in the germline V gene (reference sequence). V was clipped by 8 bases and J by 0 bases; unmatched bases: 5. For the CDR3, the DNA is TGTGCCAGCGGGGGACAGGGAGACTCCTACGAGCAGTACGTC. It encodes CASGGQGDSYEQYV.

The V and J genes are TRBV6-5 and TRBJ2-2, with TRBD2 as a possible D gene (5 bases). The germline gives CDR1 MNHEY, CDR2 SVGAGI. The CDR3 is made up of 11 amino acids. Trimming pared 8 bases from V and 13 bases from J, leaving 14 bases between. CDR3 residues: CASARGRGLFF. The CDR3, as DNA: TGTGCCAGCGCGCGCGGCCGGGGGCTGTTTTTT.

This clonotype has only a few counts. This chain's CDR3 is CAISESRDTYEQYF. The CDR3 nucleotides are TGTGCCATCAGTGAGTCGCGGGATACCTACGAGCAGTACTTC. The V call is TRBV10-3, the J call TRBJ2-5, with D perhaps TRBD2 (6 bases). The DNA end is more similar to TRBJ2-7, so the J call may be wrong. Germline CDR1 ENHRY, CDR2 SYGVKD. The CDR3 contains 14 residues.

This clonotype was seen a handful of times. An end of the junction differs from the germline gene, which may be a read error. The V call is TRBV7-2, the J call TRBJ1-5; maybe TRBD1 (5 bases). CDR1 and CDR2 (germline): SGHTA, FQGNSA. The CDR3 totals 16 residues. CDR3 loop: CGSSLVAAGIRQPQHF. CDR3 nucleotides: TGTGGCAGCAGCTTAGTAGCGGCAGGGATAAGACAGCCCCAGCATTTT.

This clonotype was seen more than once but under ten times. The chain couples TRBV5-1 to TRBJ2-7; D unclear. The CDR3 runs to 13 residues. V lost 0 bases, J lost 3 bases, and 7 bases lay in between. Germline V gives CDR1 SGHRS, CDR2 YFSETQ. This chain's CDR3 is CASSLEDDYEQYF. The CDR3 DNA reads TGCGCCAGCAGCTTGGAGGACGACTACGAGCAGTACTTC. Based on the CDR3 plus reference TRBV5-1 and TRBJ2-7, the full variable domain is KAGVTQTPRYLIKTRGQQVTLSCSPISGHRSVSWYQQTPGQGLQFLFEYFSETQRNKGNFPGRFSGRQFSNSRSEMNVSTLELGDSALYLCASSLEDDYEQYFGPGTRLTVT.

A remark on this clonotype: The CDR3 end shows no conserved phenylalanine or tryptophan, and so a read error is likely. The rearrangement uses TRBV29-1 and TRBJ2-5; D is ambiguous. The CDR3 sequence is 12 residues long. Germline CDR1 and CDR2: SQVTM and ANQGSEA. The V end lost 6 bases, the J end lost 4 bases, and 12 bases lay between the germline ends. CDR3 bases: TGCAGCGTCTACCAAGGTTCAGAGACCCAGTACTTG. Translation gives CSVYQGSETQYL.

This clonotype was seen once. J is TRBJ2-1 and V is TRBV12-3 or TRBV12-4; TRBD2 agrees at 14 bases. This CDR3 region has 17 residues. Trimming removed 7 bases from V and 6 bases from J; junction bases left unmatched: 11. The CDR3 sequence is CASTQGLAGGFGNEQFF. The CDR3, as DNA: TGTGCCAGCACCCAAGGACTAGCGGGGGGTTTCGGCAATGAGCAGTTCTTC.

This clonotype was counted only a few times. The chain employs TRBV20-1 and TRBJ2-3; the match to TRBD2 covers 7 bases. This CDR3 region has 14 residues. V was clipped by 7 bases and J by 0 bases; unmatched bases: 7. CDR1 is DFQATT, CDR2 SNEGSKA, per germline (reference sequence). The chain's CDR3 is CSGGGRGSTDTQYF. CDR3 DNA sequence: TGCAGTGGGGGAGGGCGGGGGAGCACAGATACGCAGTATTTT.

This clonotype was seen many times. The gene calls are TRBV7-6 and TRBJ1-1; maybe TRBD1 (5 bases). The germline V and J ends were trimmed by 4 bases and 1 base, with 7 bases remaining between them. The V gene's germline CDR1 is SGHVS and CDR2 FNYEAQ. The CDR3 length is 13 residues. In DNA form, the CDR3 reads TGTGCCAGCAGCTGGGGGGGGAACACTGAAGCTTTCTTT. Translated: CASSWGGNTEAFF. The entire variable domain, with the rest obtained from reference TRBV7-6 and TRBJ1-1, is as follows: GAGVSQSPRYKVTKRGQDVALRCDPISGHVSLYWYRQALGQGPEFLTYFNYEAQQDKSGLPNDRFSAERPEGSISTLTIQRTEQRDSAMYRCASSWGGNTEAFFGQGTRLTVV.

In this sample, this clonotype turned up a few times. The chain is built from TRBV28 and TRBJ2-7; D is unresolved. CDR1 is MDHEN and CDR2 is SYDVKM in the germline V gene. The CDR3 consists of 14 residues. Trimming took off 2 bases at V and 3 bases at J, with 11 bases between the two ends. For the CDR3, the DNA is TGTGCCAGCAGTTTAACGGGCAGCAACTACGAGCAGTACTTC. Translated, it gives CASSLTGSNYEQYF.

The rearrangement uses TRBV4-2 and TRBJ2-5, with TRBD2 matching 8 bases. Trimming removed 0 bases from V and 0 bases from J; junction bases left unmatched: 3. The length of the CDR3 is 16 residues. The germline V gene encodes CDR1 LGHNA and CDR2 YNFKEQ. As DNA, the CDR3 is TGTGCCAGCAGCCAAGAAAAGCGGGGGTACCAAGAGACCCAGTACTTC. Translating it yields CASSQEKRGYQETQYF.

The chain links TRBV12-3 or TRBV12-4 to TRBJ1-2; D unclear. Trimming shortened V by 6 bases and J by 5 bases, and 19 bases separated the two germline ends. CDR3 length equals 15 residues. In DNA, the CDR3 is TGTGCCAGCAGATCGGACCCAAGATTAGAATATGGCTACACCTTC. Translated: CASRSDPRLEYGYTF.

This clonotype was observed a few times. The chain employs TRBV7-6 and TRBJ2-5; 9 nucleotides match TRBD1. The J call is uncertain, as TRBJ2-7 better fits the DNA end. The CDR3 has 16 amino acids. Per the germline V gene, CDR1 is SGHVS and CDR2 is FNYEAQ. CDR3 DNA sequence: TGTGCCAGCAGCTTAAAGGGGACAGGGTTCCCCTACGAGCAGTACTTC. It codes for CASSLKGTGFPYEQYF.

This clonotype appeared a few times. The V call is TRBV7-3, the J call TRBJ1-1; D is ambiguous. The CDR3 runs to 15 residues. The germline CDR1 and CDR2 sequences are SGHTA and FQGTGA. V was cut by 4 bases and J by 3 bases, with 15 bases left in between. CDR3 region: CASSSLTRTDTEAFF. The DNA for the CDR3 is TGTGCCAGCAGCTCACTGACCCGGACGGACACTGAAGCTTTCTTT.

Only a few counts were recorded for this clonotype. This chain connects TRBV2 to TRBJ1-4; no firm D call. The CDR3 has 15 residues. Trimming took off 8 bases at V and 0 bases at J, with 13 bases between the two ends. Per germline, CDR1 SNHLY and CDR2 FYNNEI. The CDR3 sequence: CASGSPRSTNEKLFF. The CDR3, as DNA: TGTGCCAGCGGTTCGCCTCGATCAACTAATGAAAAACTGTTTTTT.

This clonotype occurred once. This CDR3 reads CASSEWDRGVQEQYF. The CDR3 DNA follows: TGTGCCAGCAGTGAATGGGATAGAGGGGTGCAAGAGCAGTACTTC. The rearrangement links TRBV25-1 to TRBJ2-7; perhaps D is TRBD1 or TRBD2 (5 bases each). This CDR3 is built from 15 residues. Germline CDR1 is MGHDK and CDR2 is SYGVNS. V lost 1 base and J lost 7, with 17 bases in between.

This sequence joins TRBV10-3 and TRBJ1-1; TRBD1 aligns across 7 bases. Germline V gene sequence: CDR1 ENHRY, CDR2 SYGVKD. This CDR3 is 14 amino acids long. Trimming cost V 3 bases and J 8 bases; bases outside gene matches: 9. CDR3 protein: CAISDRGGAEEAFF. The CDR3 DNA sequence: TGTGCCATCAGTGATAGAGGGGGCGCGGAGGAAGCTTTCTTT.

In regard to this clonotype: One end of the junction is discordant with germline, which a read error may explain. The chain uses TRBV2 and TRBJ2-1; TRBD2 might be the D (5 bases). The length of the CDR3 is 16 residues. The V gene's germline CDR1 is SNHLY and CDR2 FYNNEI. The CDR3, as DNA: TGTGCCAGCAGCGGTTTATGGCGGGTGTCCTACGATGAGCAGTTCTTC. Amino acid sequence: CASSGLWRVSYDEQFF.

This clonotype was observed a handful of times. The chain uses TRBV25-1 and TRBJ1-2; D is unresolved. The ends were cut back, 6 bases at V and 2 bases at J, with 7 bases in the middle. Germline V lookup: CDR1 MGHDK, CDR2 SYGVNS. CDR3 length: 12 residues. This CDR3 reads CASRPANYGYTF. CDR3 coding DNA: TGTGCCAGCAGACCCGCGAACTATGGCTACACCTTC.

This clonotype was recorded a few times. The rearrangement links TRBV5-6 to TRBJ1-6, with D hard to call. The CDR3 covers 14 residues. Germline V gene lookup returns CDR1 SGHDT and CDR2 YYEEEE. Trimming took 4 bases from V and 8 from J, leaving 13 bases between them. Here the CDR3 reads CASSPGFRDSPLHF. The DNA for the CDR3 is TGTGCCAGCAGCCCGGGATTCCGAGATTCACCCCTCCACTTT.